Below, one T cell receptor (beta chain) is given with its context. The antigen is undetermined. This sample was included in a study of blood T cells in healthy people across ages. In germline, CDR1 is SGHTA, CDR2 FQGNSA. The CDR3 runs to 17 residues. Trimming cost V 0 bases and J 2 bases, with 17 bases left between them. Broader study findings: Unsorted PBMCs prevented conclusive naive versus antigen-experienced comparison.

PCR was performed a second time for roughly 7 to 12 cycles using a sample-barcoded 5' primer and a J-beta primer mix. MiXCR was run by TCRdb on the 5' RACE reads, yielding one entry per CDR3 protein. This table holds roughly 730,000 distinct CDR3 sequences, 56% found once. Isolated PBMCs totaled at least 7 million in each sample. Input material: blood. The genes are TRBV7-2 and TRBJ2-7; D may be TRBD1 (5 bases). The TCR originated in a middle-aged man in good health. The CDR3 DNA reads TGTGCCAGCAGCTTAGCCTGGTTCACAGACAGAGCCTACGAGCAGTACTTC. Translated, it gives CASSLAWFTDRAYEQYF.